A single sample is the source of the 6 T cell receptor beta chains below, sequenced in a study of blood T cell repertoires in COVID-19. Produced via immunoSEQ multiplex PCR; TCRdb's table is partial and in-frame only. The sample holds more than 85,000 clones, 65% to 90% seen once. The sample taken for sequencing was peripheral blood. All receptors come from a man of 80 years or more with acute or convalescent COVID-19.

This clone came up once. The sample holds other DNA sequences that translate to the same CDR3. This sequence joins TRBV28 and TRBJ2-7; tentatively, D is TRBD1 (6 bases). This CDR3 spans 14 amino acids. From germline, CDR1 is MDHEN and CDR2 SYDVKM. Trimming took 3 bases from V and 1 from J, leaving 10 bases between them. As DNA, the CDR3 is TGTGCCAGCAGTTTCAGTCAGGGGTCCTACGAGCAGTACTTC. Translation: CASSFSQGSYEQYF. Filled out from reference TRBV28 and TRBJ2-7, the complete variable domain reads DVKVTQSSRYLVKRTGEKVFLECVQDMDHENMFWYRQDPGLGLRLIYFSYDVKMKEKGDIPEGYSVSREKKERFSLILESASTNQTSMYLCASSFSQGSYEQYFGPGTRLTVT.

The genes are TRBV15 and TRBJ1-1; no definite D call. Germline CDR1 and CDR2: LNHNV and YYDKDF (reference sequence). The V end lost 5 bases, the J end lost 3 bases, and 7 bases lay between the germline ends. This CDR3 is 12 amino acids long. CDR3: CATSVFDTEAFF. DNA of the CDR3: TGTGCCACCAGCGTCTTCGACACTGAAGCTTTCTTT.

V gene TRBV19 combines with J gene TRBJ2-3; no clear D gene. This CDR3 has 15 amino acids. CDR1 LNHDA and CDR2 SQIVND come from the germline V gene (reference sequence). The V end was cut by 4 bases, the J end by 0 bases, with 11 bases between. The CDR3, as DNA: TGTGCCAGTAGTAGGCGGATCGGGAGCACAGATACGCAGTATTTT. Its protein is CASSRRIGSTDTQYF.

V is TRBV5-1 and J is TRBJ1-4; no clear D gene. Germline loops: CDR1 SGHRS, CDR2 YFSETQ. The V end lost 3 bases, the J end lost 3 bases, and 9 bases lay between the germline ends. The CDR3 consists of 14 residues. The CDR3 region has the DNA TGCGCCAGCAGCTCCAGTTGGTCTAATGAAAAACTGTTTTTT. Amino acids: CASSSSWSNEKLFF.

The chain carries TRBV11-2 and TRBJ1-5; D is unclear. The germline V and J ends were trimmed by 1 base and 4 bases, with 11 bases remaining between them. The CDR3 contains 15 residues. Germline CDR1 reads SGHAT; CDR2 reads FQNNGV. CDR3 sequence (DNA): TGTGCCAGCAGCTTAGCGCCGACTGAGAATCAGCCCCAGCATTTT. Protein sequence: CASSLAPTENQPQHF.

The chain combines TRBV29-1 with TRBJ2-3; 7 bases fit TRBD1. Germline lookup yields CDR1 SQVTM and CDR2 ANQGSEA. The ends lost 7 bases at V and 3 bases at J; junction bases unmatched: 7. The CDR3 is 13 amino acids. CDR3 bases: TGCAGCGCCGATTACAGGGGAACAGATACGCAGTATTTT. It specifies CSADYRGTDTQYF.